The table lists the clone carrying this T cell receptor beta chain with many counts. The antigen is unknown. This sample stems from a study of T-cell memory formation after mild COVID-19. The overall study: The two donors had largely donor-specific TCR clusters.

Broader study findings: Memory sampled before infection contained some responding clones, suggesting cross-reactive memory joined. Contracting CD4+ clones were located mainly in CM and EM, and CD8+ clones in EMRA.

Libraries for TCRalpha and TCRbeta carried sample barcodes and unique molecular identifiers via 5'RACE. TCRdb called the 5' RACE reads again in MiXCR, with one record for every CDR3 protein. Among fewer than 700,000 distinct CDR3 sequences listed, under 20% were seen once. There are 15 residues in the CDR3. The V gene end was trimmed by 6 bases and the J gene end by 0 bases; junction bases not matched to a gene: 3. Germline loops: CDR1 MGHDK, CDR2 SYGVNS. Sequencing used PBMCs or a T cell subset sorted from them (not recorded which). The chain combines TRBV25-1 with TRBJ2-1; 9 bases match TRBD1. The TCR was taken from an adult woman who had mild COVID-19 (a few samples of this study predate the infection). Cell type and time point are not known. The CDR3 region is CASRPGQGSYNEQFF. CDR3 sequence (DNA): TGTGCCAGCAGGCCGGGACAGGGCTCCTACAATGAGCAGTTCTTC.